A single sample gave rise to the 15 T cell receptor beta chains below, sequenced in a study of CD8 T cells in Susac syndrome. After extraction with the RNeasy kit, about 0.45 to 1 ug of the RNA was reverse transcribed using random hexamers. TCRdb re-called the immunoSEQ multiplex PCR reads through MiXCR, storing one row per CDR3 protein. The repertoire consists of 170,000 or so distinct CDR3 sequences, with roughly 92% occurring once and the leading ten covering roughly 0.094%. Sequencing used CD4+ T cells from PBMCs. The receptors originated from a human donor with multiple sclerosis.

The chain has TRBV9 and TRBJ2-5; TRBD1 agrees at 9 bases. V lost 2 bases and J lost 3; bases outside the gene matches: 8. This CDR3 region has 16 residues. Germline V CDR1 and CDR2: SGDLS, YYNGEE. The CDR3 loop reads CASSVQPGQGKETQYF. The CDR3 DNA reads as TGTGCCAGCAGCGTTCAACCGGGACAGGGAAAAGAGACCCAGTACTTC.

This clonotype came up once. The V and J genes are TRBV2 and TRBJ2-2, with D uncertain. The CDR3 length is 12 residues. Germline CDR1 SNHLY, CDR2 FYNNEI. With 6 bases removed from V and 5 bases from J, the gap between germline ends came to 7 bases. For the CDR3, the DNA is TGTGCCAGCAGACGCCTTACCGGGGAGCTGTTTTTT. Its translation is CASRRLTGELFF.

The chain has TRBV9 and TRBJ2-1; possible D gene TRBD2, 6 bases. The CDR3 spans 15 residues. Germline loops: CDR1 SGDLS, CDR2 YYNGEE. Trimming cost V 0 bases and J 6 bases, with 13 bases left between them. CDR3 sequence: CASSVGGIGGNEQFF. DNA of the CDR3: TGTGCCAGCAGCGTAGGGGGGATCGGGGGCAATGAGCAGTTCTTC.

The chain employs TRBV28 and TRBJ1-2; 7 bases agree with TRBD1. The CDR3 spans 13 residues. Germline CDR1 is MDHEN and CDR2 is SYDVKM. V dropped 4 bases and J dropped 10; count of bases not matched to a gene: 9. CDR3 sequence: CASSSGSGTDYTF. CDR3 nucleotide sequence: TGTGCCAGCAGTTCAGGTTCCGGGACAGACTACACCTTC.

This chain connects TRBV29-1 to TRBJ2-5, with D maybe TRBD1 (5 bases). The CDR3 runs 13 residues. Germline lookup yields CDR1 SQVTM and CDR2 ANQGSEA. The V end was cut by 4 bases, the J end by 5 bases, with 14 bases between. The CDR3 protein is CSVVQGVWETQYF. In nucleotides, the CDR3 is TGCAGCGTTGTCCAGGGTGTGTGGGAGACCCAGTACTTC.

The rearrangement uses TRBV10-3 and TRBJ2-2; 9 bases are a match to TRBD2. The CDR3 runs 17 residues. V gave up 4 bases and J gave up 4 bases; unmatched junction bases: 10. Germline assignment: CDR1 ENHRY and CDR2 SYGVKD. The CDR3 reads CAISGSAGGPATGELFF. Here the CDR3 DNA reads TGTGCCATCAGTGGATCGGCGGGGGGGCCGGCCACCGGGGAGCTGTTTTTT.

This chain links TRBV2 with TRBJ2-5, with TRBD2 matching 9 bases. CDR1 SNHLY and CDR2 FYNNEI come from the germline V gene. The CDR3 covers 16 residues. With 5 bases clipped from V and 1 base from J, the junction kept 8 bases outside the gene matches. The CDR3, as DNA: TGTGCCAGCAGTCGAACCGCTAGCGGGGTCCAAGAGACCCAGTACTTC. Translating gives CASSRTASGVQETQYF.

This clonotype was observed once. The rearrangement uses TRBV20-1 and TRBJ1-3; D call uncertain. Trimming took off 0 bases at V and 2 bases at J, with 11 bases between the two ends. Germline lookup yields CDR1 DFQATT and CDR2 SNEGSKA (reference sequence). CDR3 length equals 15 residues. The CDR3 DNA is TGCAGTGCTAGAGATCCCGAGGGAGCTGGAAACACCATATATTTT. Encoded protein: CSARDPEGAGNTIYF.

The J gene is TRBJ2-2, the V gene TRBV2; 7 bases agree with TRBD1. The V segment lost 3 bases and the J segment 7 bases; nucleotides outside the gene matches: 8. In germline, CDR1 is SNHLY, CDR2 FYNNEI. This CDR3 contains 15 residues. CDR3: CASSERRGQGGELFF. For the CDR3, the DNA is TGTGCCAGCAGTGAGAGAAGGGGGCAAGGCGGGGAGCTGTTTTTT.

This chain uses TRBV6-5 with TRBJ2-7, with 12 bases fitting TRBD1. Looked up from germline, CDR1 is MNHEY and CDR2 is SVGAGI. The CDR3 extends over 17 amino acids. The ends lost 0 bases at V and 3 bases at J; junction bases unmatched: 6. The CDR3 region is CASSYSLGQGAYYEQYF. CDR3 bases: TGTGCCAGCAGTTACTCACTGGGACAGGGGGCCTACTACGAGCAGTACTTC.

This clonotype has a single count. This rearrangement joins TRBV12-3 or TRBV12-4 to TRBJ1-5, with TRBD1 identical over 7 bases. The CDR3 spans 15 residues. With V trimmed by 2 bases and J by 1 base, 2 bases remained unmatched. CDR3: CASSLLGGSNQPQHF. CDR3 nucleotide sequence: TGTGCCAGCAGTTTACTAGGGGGCAGCAATCAGCCCCAGCATTTT.

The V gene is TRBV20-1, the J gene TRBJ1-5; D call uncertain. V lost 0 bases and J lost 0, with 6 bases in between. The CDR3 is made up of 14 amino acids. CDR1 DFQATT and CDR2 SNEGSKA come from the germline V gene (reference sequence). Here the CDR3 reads CSAREKGSNQPQHF. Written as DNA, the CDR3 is TGCAGTGCTAGAGAAAAGGGTAGCAATCAGCCCCAGCATTTT.

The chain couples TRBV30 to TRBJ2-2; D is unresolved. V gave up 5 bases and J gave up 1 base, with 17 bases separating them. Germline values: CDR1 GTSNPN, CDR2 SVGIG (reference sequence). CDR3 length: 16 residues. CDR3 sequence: CAWGKTGLGNTGELFF. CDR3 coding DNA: TGTGCCTGGGGGAAAACTGGATTAGGGAACACCGGGGAGCTGTTTTTT.

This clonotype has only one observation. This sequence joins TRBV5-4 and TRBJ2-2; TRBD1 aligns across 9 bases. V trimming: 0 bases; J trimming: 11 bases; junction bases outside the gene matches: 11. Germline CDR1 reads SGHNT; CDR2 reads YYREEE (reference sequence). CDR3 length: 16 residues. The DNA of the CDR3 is TGTGCCAGCAGCTTGGAGCCTCCGGGACAGGGCTCCGAGCTGTTTTTT. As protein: CASSLEPPGQGSELFF. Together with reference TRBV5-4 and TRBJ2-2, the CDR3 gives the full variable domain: ETGVTQSPTHLIKTRGQQVTLRCSSQSGHNTVSWYQQALGQGPQFIFQYYREEENGRGNFPPRFSGLQFPNYSSELNVNALELDDSALYLCASSLEPPGQGSELFFGEGSRLTVL.

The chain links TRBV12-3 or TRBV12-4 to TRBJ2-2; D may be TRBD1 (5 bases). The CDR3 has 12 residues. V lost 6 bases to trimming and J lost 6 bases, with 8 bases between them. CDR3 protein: CASRQGSGELFF. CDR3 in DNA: TGTGCCAGCAGGCAGGGATCCGGGGAGCTGTTTTTT.